This TCR beta chain is drawn from a study of T cells in Graves' hyperthyroidism and ophthalmopathy. The V gene lost 4 bases and the J gene lost 1 base, with 9 bases spanning the gap. The CDR3 runs to 13 residues. In germline, CDR1 is SQVTM, CDR2 ANQGSEA. Regions amplified from RNA transcripts were the TCR beta CDR3 regions. A set of HTBI primers served as the primers for a first-round RT-PCR of the TCR CDR3. In TCRdb, the multiplex PCR reads were re-called with MiXCR into one record per CDR3 protein. The sample contains 550,000 to 700,000 distinct CDR3 sequences, about 14% of which appear only once. This chain connects TRBV29-1 to TRBJ2-3; no clear D. The receptor was isolated from a woman in her 40s with Graves' ophthalmopathy. Sequenced material: blood. CDR3 protein: CSVVGRGTDTQYF. CDR3 DNA: TGCAGCGTTGTCGGGCGCGGCACAGATACGCAGTATTTT.